Below are 25 T cell receptor beta chains sequenced from a single sample in a study of identifying expanded T cells in peripheral blood (dated by TCRdb to the late 2010s). To prepare the library, the immunoSEQ multiplex PCR assay was applied. Held by TCRdb, this immuneACCESS table contains in-frame sequences only and omits some clones. Under half of the omission traces to an unresolved V gene where checked; the cause of the rest is unknown. The sample table contains some 72,000 clones; only one count was recorded for about 90% of them. The top ten constitute around 3.3% of the sample. The sample consisted of blood. All receptors derive from a person between 18 and 75 years old in good health.

The chain joins TRBV5-1 to TRBJ2-7; D is undetermined. Looked up from germline, CDR1 is SGHRS and CDR2 is YFSETQ. V lost 0 bases to trimming and J lost 7 bases, with 11 bases between them. The CDR3 consists of 13 residues. CDR3 nucleotides: TGCGCCAGCAGCTTGGAATTTGGGGATGAGCAGTACTTC. Residues: CASSLEFGDEQYF.

This clone appeared once. The chain recombines TRBV19 with TRBJ2-3; 7 bases are shared with TRBD1. V gave up 9 bases and J gave up 2 bases; unmatched junction bases: 20. Germline values: CDR1 LNHDA, CDR2 SQIVND (reference sequence). The CDR3 length is 18 residues. This CDR3 is CASRDRALRSGLTDTQYF. CDR3 DNA: TGTGCCAGCCGCGACAGGGCCTTACGGAGCGGACTCACAGATACGCAGTATTTT.

A few counts support this clone. The chain employs TRBV5-3 and TRBJ2-4, with D possibly matching TRBD1 (6 bases). TRBV5-3 is sorted into the ORF group, with uncertain function. This CDR3 contains 17 residues. Trimming stripped 4 bases from V and 1 base from J, with 18 bases between. Here the CDR3 DNA reads TGTGCCAGAAGCCAAAATACAGGGAAAGGGGCCAAAAACATTCAGTACTTC. Protein sequence: CARSQNTGKGAKNIQYF.

The V call is TRBV7-2, the J call TRBJ2-5; D is undetermined. CDR1 SGHTA and CDR2 FQGNSA come from the germline V gene. CDR3 length: 12 residues. V gave up 7 bases and J gave up 2 bases, with 8 bases separating them. CDR3 protein: CASTSLQETQYF. The CDR3 DNA reads TGTGCCAGCACTAGTTTACAAGAGACCCAGTACTTC.

V and J are TRBV2 and TRBJ2-2; 11 bases agree with TRBD2. Germline V gene lookup returns CDR1 SNHLY and CDR2 FYNNEI. The CDR3 covers 16 residues. The trim removed 0 bases at V and 6 bases at J, leaving 3 bases unmatched. Here the CDR3 reads CASSEASGRVAGELFF. DNA for the CDR3: TGTGCCAGCAGTGAAGCTAGCGGGAGGGTGGCCGGGGAGCTGTTTTTT.

The gene calls are TRBV28 and TRBJ1-1; a weak D match, TRBD1 (6 bases). Between the trimmed V and J ends, which lost 5 bases and 8 bases, there was a span of 15 bases. The CDR3 is 13 amino acids. Germline values: CDR1 MDHEN, CDR2 SYDVKM. In DNA form, the CDR3 reads TGTGCCAGCAGTCAACCCTCCAGGGGAGAAGCTTTCTTT. Translating gives CASSQPSRGEAFF.

This sequence joins TRBV7-8 and TRBJ2-3, with D maybe TRBD2 (5 bases). The CDR3 consists of 16 residues. Per germline, CDR1 SGHVS and CDR2 FQNEAQ. V lost 5 bases and J 1 base, leaving 16 bases between the germline ends. CDR3 coding DNA: TGTGCCAGCAGCCTGGGCTGGGAGTTGGGCACAGATACGCAGTATTTT. It encodes CASSLGWELGTDTQYF.

The chain links TRBV27 to TRBJ1-1; D is perhaps TRBD1 (5 bases). Germline V gene data show CDR1 as MNHEY and CDR2 as SMNVEV (reference sequence). The CDR3 extends over 11 amino acids. Trimming left V 6 bases short and J 5 bases short, with 7 bases between. CDR3 nucleotides: TGTGCCAGCAGAGACAGAACTGAAGCTTTCTTT. Translated: CASRDRTEAFF.

The J gene is TRBJ2-3, the V gene TRBV13; the D gene is possibly TRBD2 (5 bases). Germline V gene sequence: CDR1 PRHDT, CDR2 FYEKMQ (reference sequence). The ends were cut back, 5 bases at V and 3 bases at J, with 12 bases in the middle. The CDR3 spans 14 residues. The CDR3 DNA sequence: TGTGCCAGCAGCACCGGTGTAGCGACAGATACGCAGTATTTT. Residues: CASSTGVATDTQYF.

The chain combines TRBV11-2 with TRBJ1-1; D might be TRBD1 (6 bases). Between the trimmed V and J ends, which lost 6 bases and 0 bases, there was a span of 14 bases. Looked up from germline, CDR1 is SGHAT and CDR2 is FQNNGV. The CDR3 is 15 residues long. CDR3 sequence: CASRGHRDMNTEAFF. CDR3 nucleotide sequence: TGTGCCAGCAGGGGGCACAGGGACATGAACACTGAAGCTTTCTTT. Supplemented by reference TRBV11-2 and TRBJ1-1, the full variable domain reads EAGVAQSPRYKIIEKRQSVAFWCNPISGHATLYWYQQILGQGPKLLIQFQNNGVVDDSQLPKDRFSAERLKGVDSTLKIQPAKLEDSAVYLCASRGHRDMNTEAFFGQGTRLTVV.

The CDR3 protein is CASSERGAGTNEKLFF. CDR3 bases: TGTGCCAGCAGTGAAAGGGGCGCAGGGACTAATGAAAAACTGTTTTTT. The chain is built from TRBV6-1 and TRBJ1-4, with D perhaps matching TRBD1 (5 bases). Per the germline V gene, CDR1 is MNHNS and CDR2 is SASEGT. This CDR3 is built from 16 residues. With 2 bases removed from V and 2 bases from J, the gap between germline ends came to 12 bases.

The V gene is TRBV11-3, the J gene TRBJ2-2; D gene ambiguous. This CDR3 region has 14 residues. Germline V gene data show CDR1 as SGHNT and CDR2 as YENEEA. With 8 bases removed from V and 3 bases from J, the gap between germline ends came to 13 bases. The CDR3 nucleotides read TGTGCCAGCGCCCGAGGAGCTGACACCGGGGAGCTGTTTTTT. Amino acids: CASARGADTGELFF.

The V gene is TRBV5-4, the J gene TRBJ2-7; a possible D gene is TRBD2 (8 bases). The CDR3 runs 18 residues. Trimming left V 1 base short and J 2 bases short, with 22 bases between. Germline V gene data show CDR1 as SGHNT and CDR2 as YYREEE (reference sequence). CDR3 region: CASSLMTGPSGSPYEQYF. In DNA, the CDR3 is TGTGCCAGCAGCTTGATGACAGGGCCAAGCGGGAGTCCCTACGAGCAGTACTTC.

V gene TRBV2 combines with J gene TRBJ1-6; D perhaps matches TRBD1 (6 bases). In germline, CDR1 is SNHLY, CDR2 FYNNEI. This CDR3 comprises 14 residues. Between the trimmed V and J ends, which lost 6 bases and 8 bases, there was a span of 14 bases. This CDR3 is CASRDSRVYSPLHF. The CDR3, as DNA: TGTGCCAGCAGGGACAGTCGGGTTTATTCACCCCTCCACTTT.

CDR3: CATTDRAQFATNEKLFF. For the CDR3, the DNA is TGTGCCACTACGGACAGGGCGCAGTTTGCAACTAATGAAAAACTGTTTTTT. This chain connects TRBV19 to TRBJ1-4; 8 bases agree with TRBD1. The CDR3 is made up of 17 amino acids. V gave up 10 bases and J gave up 0 bases; unmatched junction bases: 13. The V gene's germline CDR1 is LNHDA and CDR2 SQIVND (reference sequence).

The rearrangement links TRBV27 to TRBJ1-1; D perhaps matches TRBD1 (5 bases). Germline V lookup: CDR1 MNHEY, CDR2 SMNVEV (reference sequence). With 0 bases removed from V and 6 bases from J, the gap between germline ends came to 20 bases. This CDR3 is 17 amino acids long. In DNA form, the CDR3 reads TGTGCCAGCAGTTTATCCCACGTGGCAGGGTATTCGTCTGAAGCTTTCTTT. It encodes CASSLSHVAGYSSEAFF.

This chain links TRBV6-6 with TRBJ2-2, with D unclear. V lost 7 bases and J lost 7, with 16 bases in between. From germline, CDR1 is MNHNY and CDR2 SVGAGI (reference sequence). The CDR3 sequence is 14 residues long. This chain's CDR3 is CASTEARVSGELFF. The CDR3 nucleotides read TGTGCCAGCACCGAGGCAAGGGTCAGCGGGGAGCTGTTTTTT.

The V call is TRBV19, the J call TRBJ2-2; the match to TRBD1 covers 7 bases. CDR1 and CDR2 from the germline V gene are LNHDA and SQIVND (reference sequence). The J segment lost 3 bases and the V segment lost 10 bases, leaving 8 bases of the junction unmatched. CDR3 length: 14 amino acids. The CDR3 region has the DNA TGTGCCACAACGGACAGGACTTACACCGGGGAGCTGTTTTTT. This translates into CATTDRTYTGELFF.

V and J are TRBV7-2 and TRBJ2-7, with TRBD1 as a possible D gene (6 bases). The V gene lost 0 bases and the J gene lost 0 bases, with 9 bases spanning the gap. From germline, CDR1 is SGHTA and CDR2 FQGNSA. The CDR3 consists of 15 residues. The CDR3 protein is CASSLAGTHSYEQYF. Here the CDR3 DNA reads TGTGCCAGCAGCTTAGCTGGGACACACTCCTACGAGCAGTACTTC.

The CDR3 DNA reads TGTGCCAGCAGCTCGTACAAGACAGGACAGCAGGACGAGCAGTACTTC. This translates into CASSSYKTGQQDEQYF. The rearrangement uses TRBV5-5 and TRBJ2-7, with D tentatively TRBD1 (6 bases). CDR3 size: 16 residues. CDR1 is SGHKS, CDR2 YYEKEE, per germline (reference sequence). Trimming stripped 3 bases from V and 5 bases from J, with 21 bases between.

The rearrangement joins TRBV7-8 to TRBJ1-3; D possibly corresponds to TRBD1 (5 bases). Germline V lookup: CDR1 SGHVS, CDR2 FQNEAQ. The V gene lost 5 bases and the J gene lost 0 bases, with 29 bases spanning the gap. This CDR3 comprises 21 residues. The DNA for the CDR3 is TGTGCCAGCAGCCGTCGACCCCCCGGACACGAGTCAACCTACTCTGGAAACACCATATATTTT. It codes for CASSRRPPGHESTYSGNTIYF.

The chain has TRBV5-4 and TRBJ2-2, with 9 positions matching TRBD2. Germline V gives CDR1 SGHNT, CDR2 YYREEE (reference sequence). The junction had 6 bases not matched to a gene; V was cut back by 0 bases and J by 6 bases. CDR3 size: 16 residues. The CDR3 loop is CASSLAALAGPGELFF. The CDR3 region has the DNA TGTGCCAGCAGCTTGGCCGCCCTAGCGGGACCCGGGGAGCTGTTTTTT.

The chain carries TRBV29-1 and TRBJ1-2, with a possible D match to TRBD1 (5 bases). The CDR3 covers 11 residues. Between the trimmed V and J ends, which lost 2 bases and 7 bases, there was a span of 8 bases. Germline lookup yields CDR1 SQVTM and CDR2 ANQGSEA. CDR3 in DNA: TGCAGCGTTGAAAGGGGCTCTGGCTACACCTTC. Translating gives CSVERGSGYTF.

V usage is TRBV13 and J usage is TRBJ2-3, with 8 bases fitting TRBD2. The germline CDR1 and CDR2 sequences are PRHDT and FYEKMQ (reference sequence). V trimming: 3 bases; J trimming: 4 bases; junction bases outside the gene matches: 12. The CDR3 contains 17 residues. The CDR3 DNA reads as TGTGCCAGCAGCTTTAGCGACGGGGGGGCCATTTCAGATACGCAGTATTTT. It yields the protein CASSFSDGGAISDTQYF.

The chain couples TRBV28 to TRBJ1-5, with a tentative D call TRBD1 (5 bases). The CDR3 is made up of 14 amino acids. The germline gives CDR1 MDHEN, CDR2 SYDVKM. V was cut by 6 bases and J by 7 bases, with 16 bases left in between. CDR3 residues: CASRPTRGGQPQHF. The DNA for the CDR3 is TGTGCCAGCAGACCGACAAGGGGTGGACAGCCCCAGCATTTT.